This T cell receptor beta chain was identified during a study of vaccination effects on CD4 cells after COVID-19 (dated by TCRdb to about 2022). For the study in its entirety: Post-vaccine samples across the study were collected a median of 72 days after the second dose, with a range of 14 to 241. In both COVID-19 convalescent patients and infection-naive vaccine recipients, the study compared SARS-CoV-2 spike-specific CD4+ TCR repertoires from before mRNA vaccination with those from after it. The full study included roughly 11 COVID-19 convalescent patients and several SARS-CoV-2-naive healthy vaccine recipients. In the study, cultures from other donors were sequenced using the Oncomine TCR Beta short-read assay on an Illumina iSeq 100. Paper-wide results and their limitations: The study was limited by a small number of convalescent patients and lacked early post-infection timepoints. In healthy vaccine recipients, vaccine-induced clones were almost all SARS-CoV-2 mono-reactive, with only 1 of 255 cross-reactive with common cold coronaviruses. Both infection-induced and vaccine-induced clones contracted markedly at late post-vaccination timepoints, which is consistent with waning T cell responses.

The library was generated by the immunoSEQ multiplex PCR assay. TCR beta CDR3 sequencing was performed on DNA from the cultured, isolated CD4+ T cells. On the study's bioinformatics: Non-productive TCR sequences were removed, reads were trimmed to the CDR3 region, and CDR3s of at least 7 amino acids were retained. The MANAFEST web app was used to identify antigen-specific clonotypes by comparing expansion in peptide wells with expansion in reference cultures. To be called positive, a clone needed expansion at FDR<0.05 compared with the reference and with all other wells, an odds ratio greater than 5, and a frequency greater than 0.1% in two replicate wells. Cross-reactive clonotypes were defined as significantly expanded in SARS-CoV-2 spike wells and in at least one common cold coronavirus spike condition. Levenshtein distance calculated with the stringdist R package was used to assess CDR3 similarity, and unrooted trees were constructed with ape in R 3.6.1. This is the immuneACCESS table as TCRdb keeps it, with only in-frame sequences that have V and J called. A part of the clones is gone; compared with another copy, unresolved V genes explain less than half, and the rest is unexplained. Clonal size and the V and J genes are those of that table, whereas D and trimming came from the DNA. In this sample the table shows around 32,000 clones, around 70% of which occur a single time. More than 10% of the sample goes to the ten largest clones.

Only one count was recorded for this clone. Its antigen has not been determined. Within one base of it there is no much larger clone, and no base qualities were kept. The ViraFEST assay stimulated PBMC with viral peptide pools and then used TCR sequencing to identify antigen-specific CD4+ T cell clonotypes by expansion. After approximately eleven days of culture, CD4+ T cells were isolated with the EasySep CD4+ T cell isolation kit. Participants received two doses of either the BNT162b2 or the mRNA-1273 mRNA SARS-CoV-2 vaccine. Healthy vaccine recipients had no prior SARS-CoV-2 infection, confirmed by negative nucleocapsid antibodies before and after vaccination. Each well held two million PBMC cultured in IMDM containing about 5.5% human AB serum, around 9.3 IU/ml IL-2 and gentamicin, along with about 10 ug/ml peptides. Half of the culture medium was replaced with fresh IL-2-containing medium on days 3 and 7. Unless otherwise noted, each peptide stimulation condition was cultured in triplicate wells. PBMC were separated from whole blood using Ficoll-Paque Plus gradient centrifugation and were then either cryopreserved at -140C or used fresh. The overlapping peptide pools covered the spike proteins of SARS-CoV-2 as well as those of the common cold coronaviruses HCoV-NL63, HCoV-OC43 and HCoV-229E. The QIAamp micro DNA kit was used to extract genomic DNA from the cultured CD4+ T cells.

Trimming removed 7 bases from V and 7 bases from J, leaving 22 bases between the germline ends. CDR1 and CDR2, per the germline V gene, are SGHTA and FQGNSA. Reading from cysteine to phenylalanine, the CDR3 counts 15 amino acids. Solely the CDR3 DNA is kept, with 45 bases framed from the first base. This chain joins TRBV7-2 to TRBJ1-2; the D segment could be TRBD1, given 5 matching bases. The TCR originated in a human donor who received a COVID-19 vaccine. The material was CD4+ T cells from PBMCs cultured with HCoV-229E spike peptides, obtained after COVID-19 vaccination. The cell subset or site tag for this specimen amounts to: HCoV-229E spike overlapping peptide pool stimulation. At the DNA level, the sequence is TGTGCCAGCACCATAGGGGCCACAGCCAGCCGTGGCTACACCTTC. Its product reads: CASTIGATASRGYTF.